These T cell receptor beta chains were read from a single sample in a study of blood T cell repertoires in COVID-19. This table comes from immunoSEQ multiplex PCR, and its TCRdb copy is limited to in-frame clones, with some not included. Among approximately 73,000 clones listed, around 86% were seen once. Material for sequencing was peripheral blood. These receptors came from a woman aged 60-70 years with acute or convalescent COVID-19. The CDR3 runs from the conserved cysteine through the conserved F or W. Each record gives: clone size, J gene, V gene, D gene, CDR3 DNA, CDR3 protein. The D gene is left open where the match is weak. The listing skips clone size in some rows; elsewhere it reads once, few, many or a size class.

>.|TRBJ2-7|TRBV15|TRBD1
TGTGCCACCAGCAGAGGGGGACAGGGGGTTTACGAGCAGTACTTC
CATSRGGQGVYEQYF
>.|TRBJ2-1|TRBV5-8|TRBD2
TGTGCCAGCAGCCTTATAGCGGGAGGGGGAAATGAGCAGTTCTTC
CASSLIAGGGNEQFF
>.|TRBJ2-3|TRBV7-6|TRBD2
TGTGCCAGCAGCCTCGGACTAGCGGGCGCCCTCTCAGATACGCAGTATTTT
CASSLGLAGALSDTQYF
>few|TRBJ2-7|TRBV6-2/TRBV6-3|.
TGTGCCAGCAGTTTACAATTCACCTACGAGCAGTACTTC
CASSLQFTYEQYF
>.|TRBJ1-2|TRBV2|TRBD1
TGTGCCAGCAGTGAAGAAGGGACAGACTTCCTGGGGTATGGCTACACCTTC
CASSEEGTDFLGYGYTF
>.|TRBJ1-2|TRBV11-2|TRBD1
TGTGCCAGCAGGGGGACAGGGGGGGACTATGGCTACACCTTC
CASRGTGGDYGYTF
>.|TRBJ2-3|TRBV4-2|TRBD2
TGTGCCAGCAGCCAGGACAGAGTCCGGGGGGGGAACCCAGATACGCAGTATTTT
CASSQDRVRGGNPDTQYF
>.|TRBJ2-3|TRBV7-2|TRBD1
TGTGCCAGCAGCCTTAGGACAGGGGGCACAGATACGCAGTATTTT
CASSLRTGGTDTQYF
>once|TRBJ2-2|TRBV10-3|TRBD1
TGTGCCATCGGCCCTCCAACCGGGACAGGGTTCAGCGGGGAGCTGTTTTTT
CAIGPPTGTGFSGELFF
>.|TRBJ1-6|TRBV7-2|TRBD1
TGTGCAAGTACAGGGGGCTATAATTCACCCCTCCACTTT
CASTGGYNSPLHF
>.|TRBJ2-1|TRBV27|TRBD2
TGTGCCAGCAGTCCATTAGCGGGAGAGGGCGGTGAGCAGTTCTTC
CASSPLAGEGGEQFF
>.|TRBJ1-5|TRBV28|.
TGTGCCAGCAGTTTCGGGGGAGGTAGCAATCAGCCCCAGCATTTT
CASSFGGGSNQPQHF
>few|TRBJ2-7|TRBV9|.
TGTGCCAGCAGCCCCGGGGAGGGGGGGCCCTACGAGCAGTACTTC
CASSPGEGGPYEQYF
>once|TRBJ2-6|TRBV5-1|.
TGCGCCAGCAGCGGGGGTGAACAGGGAAATACCTGGAGCTCTGGGGCCAACGTCCTGACTTTC
CASSGGEQGNTWSSGANVLTF
>.|TRBJ2-1|TRBV9|.
TGTGCCAGCAGCGTAGCCAGAGGCAATGAGCAGTTCTTC
CASSVARGNEQFF
>.|TRBJ2-1|TRBV5-6|.
TGTGCCAGCAGCTTCGGAATCGGGGTTCGGAATGAGCAGTTCTTC
CASSFGIGVRNEQFF
>once|TRBJ1-2|TRBV10-3|TRBD1
TGTGCCATCAGTGAGTCGATCTACAGCCAGGGGGTTGGCTACACCTTC
CAISESIYSQGVGYTF
>once|TRBJ1-5|TRBV19|TRBD1
TGTGCCAGTAAGGACAGGGGAAATCAGCCCCAGCATTTT
CASKDRGNQPQHF
>once|TRBJ2-1|TRBV4-3|TRBD2
TGCGCCAGCAGCCAAGATCCCGGGACTAGCGGGACGGGCAAGCAGTTCTTC
CASSQDPGTSGTGKQFF
>.|TRBJ1-3|TRBV19|.
TGTGCCAGTAGTATAAGAGCGGCCAGCTCTGGAAACACCATATATTTT
CASSIRAASSGNTIYF
>.|TRBJ1-5|TRBV10-3|.
TGTGCCATCAGTGACGATCGGGACAATCAGCCCCAGCATTTT
CAISDDRDNQPQHF
>.|TRBJ1-2|TRBV6-2/TRBV6-3|TRBD1
TGTGCCAGCAGTGACAGGGAGGATGGCTACACCTTC
CASSDREDGYTF
>many|TRBJ2-2|TRBV2|.
TGTGCCAGCAGTGAAGAGTGGCTGACCGGGGAGCTGTTTTTT
CASSEEWLTGELFF
>.|TRBJ2-3|TRBV10-3|TRBD1
TGTGCCACCTCGGACAGGGCCAACACAGATACGCAGTATTTT
CATSDRANTDTQYF
>.|TRBJ2-2|TRBV5-6|TRBD2
TGTGCCAGCAGCTTAAGGACTAGCGGGATCACCGGGGAGCTGTTTTTT
CASSLRTSGITGELFF
>.|TRBJ1-5|TRBV5-3|.
TGTGCCAGAAGCTTGATGGACAATAATAACGGAGTACATAGCAATCAGCCCCAGCATTTT
CARSLMDNNNGVHSNQPQHF
>.|TRBJ2-3|TRBV5-6|.
TGTGCCAGCAGCTTGGTAGGGGTCAGCACAGATACGCAGTATTTT
CASSLVGVSTDTQYF
>many|TRBJ2-7|TRBV30|.
TGTGCCTGTCTCCAAGGTGGGAGAGACTACGAGCAGTACTTC
CACLQGGRDYEQYF
>.|TRBJ2-5|TRBV4-3|.
TGCGCCAGCAGCCAAGGTCCAAAGGGGGGGGGTCTGGAGACCCAGTACTTC
CASSQGPKGGGLETQYF
>.|TRBJ1-4|TRBV30|.
TGTGCTTGGGCGGAGGGGTCAACTAATGAAAAACTGTTTTTT
CAWAEGSTNEKLFF
>.|TRBJ2-7|TRBV28|TRBD2
TGTGCCAGCAGACAGGGACTAGGAGGTTTTTACGAGCAGTACTTC
CASRQGLGGFYEQYF
>.|TRBJ1-2|TRBV24-1|TRBD1
TGTGCCACCAGTGATGCCCCCCCCGGGACAGGGGATGGGTATGGCTACACCTTC
CATSDAPPGTGDGYGYTF
>.|TRBJ2-7|TRBV19|TRBD1
TGTGCCAGTAGTAGCGGACAGGACCACGAGCAGTACTTC
CASSSGQDHEQYF
>.|TRBJ2-7|TRBV6-1|.
TGTGCCAGCAGTGATGTTGTCCGTTCTTACGAGCAGTACTTC
CASSDVVRSYEQYF
>few|TRBJ1-5|TRBV6-5|TRBD1
TGTGCCAGCAGTTACGACAGGGGGCACCAGCCCCAGCATTTT
CASSYDRGHQPQHF
>.|TRBJ2-7|TRBV28|.
TGTGCCAGCAGTTTTTCCGTATTCCAGGACGAGCAGTACTTC
CASSFSVFQDEQYF
>.|TRBJ2-7|TRBV5-4|TRBD1
TGTGCCAGCAGCTTGGGGACAGGCTACTACGAGCAGTACTTC
CASSLGTGYYEQYF
>.|TRBJ1-4|TRBV7-9|TRBD1
TGTGCCAGCAGCTCCTTACAGGGGGCGAATGAAAAACTGTTTTTT
CASSSLQGANEKLFF
>.|TRBJ2-1|TRBV5-1|.
TGCGCCAGCAGCCCGGGACTGCAATACAATGAGCAGTTCTTC
CASSPGLQYNEQFF